This T cell receptor beta chain was retrieved from a study of identical twins. Each CDR3 protein gets one entry after TCRdb re-called the 5' RACE reads with MiXCR. The sample records about 1.7 million distinct CDR3 sequences, roughly a third being singletons. In its sample, this clonotype was seen many times. This CDR3 has 16 residues. The germline V gene encodes CDR1 SGHAT and CDR2 FQNNGV. V was clipped by 4 bases and J by 0 bases, with 10 bases between them. Sequencing was carried out using cord blood. The clonotype originates from a newborn girl in good health. V usage is TRBV11-2 and J usage is TRBJ2-6, with unresolved D. Here the CDR3 DNA reads TGTGCCAGCAGCTCCAACGGCCTCTCTGGGGCCAACGTCCTGACTTTC. Protein product: CASSSNGLSGANVLTF.